This TCR beta chain was sequenced in a study of blood T cells in healthy people across ages. Study as a whole: Template switching captured about one barcoded beta molecule per two T cells.

Next came a second PCR, run for about 6 to 12 cycles, which used a sample-barcoded 5' primer along with a J-beta primer mix. TCRdb reprocessed the 5' RACE reads via MiXCR and lists one record per CDR3 protein. This sample carries fewer than 1,200,000 distinct CDR3 sequences, almost 25% of them seen once, and the ten largest clones take 0.65% to 0.75%. Extraction yielded at least 5 micrograms of total RNA per sample. V lost 5 bases to trimming and J lost 5 bases; unmatched junction nucleotides: 9. There are 16 residues in the CDR3. From germline, CDR1 is SGHTA and CDR2 FQGTGA. Study findings and constraints: Getting older went along with TCR beta diversity per million T cells dropping roughly linearly.

This clonotype was observed a handful of times. Its antigen is unknown. The sample was also reused in another study, on T cells of mothers and their children. According to that study: Sample barcodes and 2-4 random nucleotides came from the second PCR's M1S primer.

The sequence was collected from a girl aged 2 to 10 in good health. The sample taken for sequencing was blood. The genes are TRBV7-3 and TRBJ2-5, with 12 bases that match TRBD2. The CDR3 DNA follows: TGTGCCAGCAGCCCAGGGACTAGCGGGTGGGGGGAGACCCAGTACTTC. This sequence encodes CASSPGTSGWGETQYF.